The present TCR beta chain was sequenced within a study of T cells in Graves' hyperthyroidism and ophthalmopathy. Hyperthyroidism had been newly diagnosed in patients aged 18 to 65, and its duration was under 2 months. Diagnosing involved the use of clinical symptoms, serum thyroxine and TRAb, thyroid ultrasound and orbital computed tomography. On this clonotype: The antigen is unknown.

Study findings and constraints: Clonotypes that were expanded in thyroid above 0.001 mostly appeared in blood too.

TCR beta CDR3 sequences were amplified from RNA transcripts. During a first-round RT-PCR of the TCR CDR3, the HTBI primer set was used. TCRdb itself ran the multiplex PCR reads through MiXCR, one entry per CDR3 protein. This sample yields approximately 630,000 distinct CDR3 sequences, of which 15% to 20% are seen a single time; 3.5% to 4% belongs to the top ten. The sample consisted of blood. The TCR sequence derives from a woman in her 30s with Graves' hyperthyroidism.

The CDR3 DNA follows: TGTGCCAGCAGCTTGGCCGGGGGCAATAGGATCGGGGAGCTGTTTTTT. Residues: CASSLAGGNRIGELFF. The chain joins TRBV5-4 to TRBJ2-2; possibly TRBD1 or TRBD2 for D (6 bases each). The CDR3 spans 16 residues. Germline V gene data show CDR1 as SGHNT and CDR2 as YYREEE (reference sequence). Trimming cost V 0 bases and J 7 bases, with 16 bases left between them.